This T cell receptor (beta chain) was captured in a study of cytomegalovirus exposure and HLA in healthy donors. Study-level findings and limits: In vitro work confirmed that a few CMV-associated chains recognize CMV antigens. The listing of roughly 160 TCR beta chains classed them as cytomegalovirus-associated. Researchers reported in a later analysis that a missense DCLRE1C variant was tied to TCR beta V- and J-gene trimming.

The CDR3 length is 15 residues. After removal of 10 bases from V and 3 bases from J, the junction contained 9 bases not matched to a gene. Germline CDR1 reads SGHVS; CDR2 reads FQNEAQ. Concerning this clone itself: Its antigen remains unidentified.

PCR employed 60 Vbeta and 13 Jbeta primers. Clones were read by immunoSEQ multiplex PCR, and TCRdb kept only the in-frame ones, dropping some. The sample has some 150,000 clones; around 79% are singletons. This TCR derives from a man aged 45 to 65 in good health and CMV-seropositive. V is TRBV7-8 and J is TRBJ2-3; 11 nucleotides align to TRBD2. The sequencing sample was made of PBMCs. CDR3 amino acids: CAILRSGRVTDTQYF. In nucleotides, the CDR3 is TGTGCCATATTACGTAGCGGGAGGGTAACAGATACGCAGTATTTT.